This paragraph reports one T cell receptor (beta chain). This specimen belongs to a study of cytomegalovirus exposure and HLA in healthy donors. Overall study: Unique TCRs from HLA-typed donors, roughly 87 million of them, were held in an early data release.

The PCR had 60 Vbeta and 13 Jbeta primers. Data came from immunoSEQ multiplex PCR; TCRdb stores just in-frame clones and leaves some out. Among 190,000 or so clones, less than 85% were seen once, and the ten largest hold 0.65%. CDR3 length: 17 amino acids. The J segment lost 3 bases and the V segment lost 1 base, leaving 6 bases of the junction unmatched. Germline V CDR1 and CDR2: SGHAT, FQNNGV. This sequence originates from a boy aged 5-17 years in good health and CMV-seronegative. The chain recombines TRBV11-2 with TRBJ2-3; 11 nucleotides match TRBD2. Sequencing was carried out using PBMCs. The DNA of the CDR3 is TGTGCCAGCAGCTTAGCGGGAAGACTAGCGGGGACAGATACGCAGTATTTT. This encodes CASSLAGRLAGTDTQYF.